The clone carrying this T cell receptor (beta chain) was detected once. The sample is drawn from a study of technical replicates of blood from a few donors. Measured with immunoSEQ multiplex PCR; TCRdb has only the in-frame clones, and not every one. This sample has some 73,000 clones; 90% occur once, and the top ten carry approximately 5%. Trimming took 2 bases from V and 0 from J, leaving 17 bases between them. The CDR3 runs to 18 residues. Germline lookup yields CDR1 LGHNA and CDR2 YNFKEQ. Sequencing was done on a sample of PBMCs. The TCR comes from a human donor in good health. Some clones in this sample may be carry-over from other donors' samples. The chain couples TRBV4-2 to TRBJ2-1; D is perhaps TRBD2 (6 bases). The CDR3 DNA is TGTGCCAGCAGCCAACAGAGTGGACTACCGAGCTCCTACAATGAGCAGTTCTTC. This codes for CASSQQSGLPSSYNEQFF.